Included here is one TCR beta chain sequence, with context. Trimming removed 10 bases at V and 2 bases at J, with 0 bases between. The CDR3 contains 8 residues. The data were taken from a study of identical twins. TCRdb reanalysed the 5' RACE reads using MiXCR and keeps one entry per CDR3 protein. The top ten clones hold about 0.48% of a sample with 400,000 to 600,000 distinct CDR3 sequences, 20% to 25% of them seen once. This same sample was also part of a study on yellow fever vaccine responses in identical twins.

The sequenced material came from CD4+ T cells sorted from blood. The chain employs TRBV12-3 or TRBV12-4 and TRBJ2-7; D uncertain. The source is a woman under 30 in good health. CDR3 DNA sequence: TGTGCCACCTACGAGCAGTACTTC. Its protein product is CATYEQYF.